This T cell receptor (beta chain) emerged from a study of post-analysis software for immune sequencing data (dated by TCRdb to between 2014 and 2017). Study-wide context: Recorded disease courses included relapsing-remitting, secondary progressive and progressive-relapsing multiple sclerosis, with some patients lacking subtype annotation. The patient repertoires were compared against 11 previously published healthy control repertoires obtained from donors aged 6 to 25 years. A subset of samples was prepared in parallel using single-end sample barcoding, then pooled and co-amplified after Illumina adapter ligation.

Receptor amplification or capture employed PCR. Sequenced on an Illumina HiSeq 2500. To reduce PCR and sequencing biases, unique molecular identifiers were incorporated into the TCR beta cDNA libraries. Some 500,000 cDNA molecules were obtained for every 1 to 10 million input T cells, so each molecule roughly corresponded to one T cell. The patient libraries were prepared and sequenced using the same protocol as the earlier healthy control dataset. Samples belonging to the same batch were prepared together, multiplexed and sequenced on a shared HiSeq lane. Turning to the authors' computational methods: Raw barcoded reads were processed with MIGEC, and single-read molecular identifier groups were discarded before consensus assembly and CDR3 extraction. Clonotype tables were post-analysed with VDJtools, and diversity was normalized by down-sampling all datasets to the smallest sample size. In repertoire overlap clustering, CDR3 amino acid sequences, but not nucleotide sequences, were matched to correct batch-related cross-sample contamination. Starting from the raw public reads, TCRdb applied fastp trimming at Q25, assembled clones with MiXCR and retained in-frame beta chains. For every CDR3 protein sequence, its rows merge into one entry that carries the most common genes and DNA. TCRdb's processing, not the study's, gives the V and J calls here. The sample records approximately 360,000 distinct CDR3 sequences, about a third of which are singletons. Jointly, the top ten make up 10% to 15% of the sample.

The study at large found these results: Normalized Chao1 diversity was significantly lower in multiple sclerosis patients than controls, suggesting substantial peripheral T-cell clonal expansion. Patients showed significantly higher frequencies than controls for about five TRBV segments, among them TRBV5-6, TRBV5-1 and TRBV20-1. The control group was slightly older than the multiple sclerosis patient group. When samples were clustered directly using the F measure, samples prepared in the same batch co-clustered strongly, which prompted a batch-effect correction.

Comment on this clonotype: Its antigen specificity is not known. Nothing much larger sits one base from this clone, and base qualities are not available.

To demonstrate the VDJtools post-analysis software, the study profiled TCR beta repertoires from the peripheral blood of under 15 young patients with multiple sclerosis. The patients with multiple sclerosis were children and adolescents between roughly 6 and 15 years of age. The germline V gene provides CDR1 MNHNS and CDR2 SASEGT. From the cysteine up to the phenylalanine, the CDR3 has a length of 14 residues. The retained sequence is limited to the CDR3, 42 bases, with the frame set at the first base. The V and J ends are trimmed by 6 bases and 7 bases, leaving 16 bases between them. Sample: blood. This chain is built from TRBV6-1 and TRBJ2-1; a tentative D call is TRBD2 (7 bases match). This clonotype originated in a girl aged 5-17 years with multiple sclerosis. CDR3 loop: CASREGGQRNEQFF. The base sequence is TGTGCCAGCAGGGAGGGGGGGCAGCGGAATGAGCAGTTCTTC.